The T cell receptor (beta chain) under discussion was sequenced for a study of T cell responses to AZD1222 COVID-19 vaccine. This clone showed up just once. The assay was immunoSEQ multiplex PCR, and TCRdb's table has in-frame clones only and misses some. The top ten clones hold approximately 1.1% of a sample with about 120,000 clones, around 90% of them seen once. Germline loops: CDR1 SGHRS, CDR2 YFSETQ. There are 13 residues in the CDR3. V was trimmed by 0 bases and J by 6 bases, leaving 6 bases between them. Sequenced here: peripheral blood, sampled on day 0 of AZD1222 vaccination. The receptor was isolated from an adult in good health. V and J are TRBV5-1 and TRBJ1-4; D uncertain. The CDR3 protein is CASSLAGDEKLFF. CDR3 nucleotides: TGCGCCAGCAGCTTGGCCGGGGATGAAAAACTGTTTTTT. The full variable domain, with the rest looked up from reference TRBV5-1 and TRBJ1-4, is KAGVTQTPRYLIKTRGQQVTLSCSPISGHRSVSWYQQTPGQGLQFLFEYFSETQRNKGNFPGRFSGRQFSNSRSEMNVSTLELGDSALYLCASSLAGDEKLFFGSGTQLSVL.